The clone carrying this TCR beta chain has a count of ten or more. Its cognate antigen is unknown. From the germline J gene comes the end of the CDR3, since the read stops 3 residues before it. In germline, CDR1 is MNHNS, CDR2 SASEGT. The length of the CDR3 is 14 residues. Profiled with immunoSEQ multiplex PCR; TCRdb holds only in-frame clones, not every one. There are 30,000 to 40,000 clones in the sample, none observed a single time. This sample was taken from a study of T cell clonality in common variable immunodeficiency. Study conclusions and caveats: Authors noted CVID clonality's cause needs subpopulation repertoire sequencing. CVID subjects shared fewer TCRbeta clones than healthy controls did.

The chain carries TRBV6-1 and TRBJ1-1, with 7 bases fitting TRBD1. What was sequenced was peripheral blood mononuclear cells. This TCR came from a person aged 18 to 75 in good health. The chain's CDR3 is CASSEGRQGLEAFF. The sequenced CDR3 bases are TGTGCCAGCAGTGAAGGCCGACAGGGTCTGGAA.